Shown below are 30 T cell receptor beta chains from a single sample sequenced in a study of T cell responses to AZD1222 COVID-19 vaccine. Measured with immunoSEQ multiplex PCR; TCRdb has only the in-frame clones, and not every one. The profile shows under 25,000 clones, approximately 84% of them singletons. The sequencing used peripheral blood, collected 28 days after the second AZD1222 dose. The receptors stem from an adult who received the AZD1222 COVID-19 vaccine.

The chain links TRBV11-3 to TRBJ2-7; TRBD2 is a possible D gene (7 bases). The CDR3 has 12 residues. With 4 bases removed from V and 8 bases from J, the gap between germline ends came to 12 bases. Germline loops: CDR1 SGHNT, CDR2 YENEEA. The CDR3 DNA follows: TGTGCCAGCAGCTCAAACGGGGGGCAGCAGTACTTC. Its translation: CASSSNGGQQYF.

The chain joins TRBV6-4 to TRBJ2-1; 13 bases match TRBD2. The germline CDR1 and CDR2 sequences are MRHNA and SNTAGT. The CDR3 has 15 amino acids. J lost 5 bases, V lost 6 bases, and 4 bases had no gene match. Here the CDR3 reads CASSRLAGGDNEQFF. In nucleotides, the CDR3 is TGTGCCAGCAGCAGACTAGCGGGAGGCGACAATGAGCAGTTCTTC.

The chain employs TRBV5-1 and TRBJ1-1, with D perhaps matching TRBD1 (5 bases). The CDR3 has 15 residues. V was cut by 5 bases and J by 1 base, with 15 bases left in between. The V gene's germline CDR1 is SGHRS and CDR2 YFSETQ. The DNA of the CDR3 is TGCGCCAGCAGACCCACCGGGACTGAGAACACTGAAGCTTTCTTT. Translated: CASRPTGTENTEAFF.

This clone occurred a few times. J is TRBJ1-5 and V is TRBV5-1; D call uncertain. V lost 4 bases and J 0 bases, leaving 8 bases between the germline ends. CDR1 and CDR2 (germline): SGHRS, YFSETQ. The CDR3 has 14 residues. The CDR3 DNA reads TGCGCCAGCAGCCCCGACAATAGCAATCAGCCCCAGCATTTT. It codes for CASSPDNSNQPQHF. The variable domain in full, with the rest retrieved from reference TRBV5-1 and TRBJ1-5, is KAGVTQTPRYLIKTRGQQVTLSCSPISGHRSVSWYQQTPGQGLQFLFEYFSETQRNKGNFPGRFSGRQFSNSRSEMNVSTLELGDSALYLCASSPDNSNQPQHFGDGTRLSIL.

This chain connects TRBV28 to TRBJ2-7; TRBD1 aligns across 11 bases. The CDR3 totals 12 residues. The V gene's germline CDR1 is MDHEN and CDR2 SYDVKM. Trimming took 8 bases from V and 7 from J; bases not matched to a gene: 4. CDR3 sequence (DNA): TGTGCCAGCGGGACAGGGGGTAGGGAGCAGTACTTC. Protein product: CASGTGGREQYF.

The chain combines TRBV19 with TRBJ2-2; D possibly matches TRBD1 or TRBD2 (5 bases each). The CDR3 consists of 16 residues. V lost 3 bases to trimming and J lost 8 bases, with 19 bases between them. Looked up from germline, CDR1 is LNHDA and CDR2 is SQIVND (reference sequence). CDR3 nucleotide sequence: TGTGCCAGTAGTATTCGTGTAGGGACCGAAGGAGGGGAGCTGTTTTTT. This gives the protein CASSIRVGTEGGELFF.

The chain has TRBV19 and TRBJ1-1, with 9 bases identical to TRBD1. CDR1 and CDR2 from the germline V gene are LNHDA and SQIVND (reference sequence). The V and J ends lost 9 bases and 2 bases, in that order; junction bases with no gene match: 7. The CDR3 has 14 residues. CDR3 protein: CASHRTGANTEAFF. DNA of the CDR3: TGTGCCAGCCACAGGACAGGGGCAAACACTGAAGCTTTCTTT.

The CDR3 loop is CASSSSGEYQPQHF. The CDR3 DNA reads TGTGCCAGCAGTTCTTCAGGGGAGTATCAGCCCCAGCATTTT. The V call is TRBV6-5, the J call TRBJ1-5, with D perhaps matching TRBD1 (6 bases). The V end was cut by 4 bases, the J end by 5 bases, with 12 bases between. The CDR3 has 14 residues. Germline V gives CDR1 MNHEY, CDR2 SVGAGI.

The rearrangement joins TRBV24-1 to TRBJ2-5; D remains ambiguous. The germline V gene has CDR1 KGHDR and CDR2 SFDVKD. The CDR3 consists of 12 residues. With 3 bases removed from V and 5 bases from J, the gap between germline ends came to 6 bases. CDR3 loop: CATSDGPETQYF. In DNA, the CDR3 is TGTGCCACCAGTGATGGGCCGGAGACCCAGTACTTC.

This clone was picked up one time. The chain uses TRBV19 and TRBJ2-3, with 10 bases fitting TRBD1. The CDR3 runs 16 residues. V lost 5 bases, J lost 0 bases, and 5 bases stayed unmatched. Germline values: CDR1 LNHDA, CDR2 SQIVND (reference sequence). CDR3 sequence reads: CASSLTGGLSTDTQYF. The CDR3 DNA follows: TGTGCCAGTAGTTTGACAGGGGGCCTTAGCACAGATACGCAGTATTTT.

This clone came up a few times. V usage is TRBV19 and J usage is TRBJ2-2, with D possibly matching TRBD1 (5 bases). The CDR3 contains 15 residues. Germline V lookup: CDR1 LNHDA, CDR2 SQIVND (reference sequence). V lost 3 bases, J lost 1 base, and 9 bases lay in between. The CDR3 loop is CASSIRQKNTGELFF. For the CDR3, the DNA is TGTGCCAGTAGTATTCGACAGAAGAACACCGGGGAGCTGTTTTTT. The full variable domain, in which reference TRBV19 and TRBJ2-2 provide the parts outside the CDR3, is DGGITQSPKYLFRKEGQNVTLSCEQNLNHDAMYWYRQDPGQGLRLIYYSQIVNDFQKGDIAEGYSVSREKKESFPLTVTSAQKNPTAFYLCASSIRQKNTGELFFGEGSRLTVL.

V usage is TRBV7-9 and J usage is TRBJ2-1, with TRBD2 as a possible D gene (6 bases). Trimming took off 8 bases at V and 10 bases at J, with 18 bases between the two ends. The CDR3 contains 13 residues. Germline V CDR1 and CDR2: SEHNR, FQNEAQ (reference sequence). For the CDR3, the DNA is TGTGCCAGCGCGGCGTCGGGAGTCGAGGAGCAGTTCTTC. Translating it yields CASAASGVEEQFF.

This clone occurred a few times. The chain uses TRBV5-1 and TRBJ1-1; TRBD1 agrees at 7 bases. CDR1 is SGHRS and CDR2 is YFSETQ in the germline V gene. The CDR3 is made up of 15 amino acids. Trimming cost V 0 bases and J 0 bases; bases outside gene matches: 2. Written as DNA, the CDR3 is TGCGCCAGCAGCTTGGCGACAGGGTTGAACACTGAAGCTTTCTTT. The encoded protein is CASSLATGLNTEAFF.

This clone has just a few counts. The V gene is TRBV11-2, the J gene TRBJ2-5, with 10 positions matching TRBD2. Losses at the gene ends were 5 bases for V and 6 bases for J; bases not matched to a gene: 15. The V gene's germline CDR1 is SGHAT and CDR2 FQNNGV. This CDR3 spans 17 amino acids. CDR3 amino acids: CASSQGASGSAGKTQYF. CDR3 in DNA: TGTGCCAGCAGCCAGGGAGCTAGCGGGAGCGCGGGGAAGACCCAGTACTTC.

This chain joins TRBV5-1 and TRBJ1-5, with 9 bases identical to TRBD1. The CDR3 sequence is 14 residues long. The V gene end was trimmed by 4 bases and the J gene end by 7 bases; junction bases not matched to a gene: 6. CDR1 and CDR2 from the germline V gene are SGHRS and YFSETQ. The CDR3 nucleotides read TGCGCCAGCAGCCGGGACAGGGCTGGGCAGCCCCAGCATTTT. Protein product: CASSRDRAGQPQHF.

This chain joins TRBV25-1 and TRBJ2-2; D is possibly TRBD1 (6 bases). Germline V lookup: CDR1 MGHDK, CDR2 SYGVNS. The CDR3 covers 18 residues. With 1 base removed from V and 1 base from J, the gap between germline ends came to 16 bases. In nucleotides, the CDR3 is TGTGCCAGCAGTGAATCTACGGGACACCGTTTGAACACCGGGGAGCTGTTTTTT. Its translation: CASSESTGHRLNTGELFF.

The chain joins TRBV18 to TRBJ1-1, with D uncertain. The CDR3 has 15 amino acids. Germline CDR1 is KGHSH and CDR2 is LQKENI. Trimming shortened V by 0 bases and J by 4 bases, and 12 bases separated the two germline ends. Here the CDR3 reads CASSPPVGGITEAFF. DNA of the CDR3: TGTGCCAGCTCACCACCCGTGGGCGGCATCACTGAAGCTTTCTTT.

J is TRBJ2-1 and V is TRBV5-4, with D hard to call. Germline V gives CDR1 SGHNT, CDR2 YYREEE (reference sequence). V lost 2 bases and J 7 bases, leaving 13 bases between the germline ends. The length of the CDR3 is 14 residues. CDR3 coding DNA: TGTGCCAGCAGCTTCCAGGATTCTAGGAATGAGCAGTTCTTC. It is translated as CASSFQDSRNEQFF.

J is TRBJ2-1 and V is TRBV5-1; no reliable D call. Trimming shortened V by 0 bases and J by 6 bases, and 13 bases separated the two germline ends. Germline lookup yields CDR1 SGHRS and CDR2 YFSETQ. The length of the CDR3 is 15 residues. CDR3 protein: CASSLDINARNEQFF. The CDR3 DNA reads TGCGCCAGCAGCTTGGATATCAACGCACGCAATGAGCAGTTCTTC.

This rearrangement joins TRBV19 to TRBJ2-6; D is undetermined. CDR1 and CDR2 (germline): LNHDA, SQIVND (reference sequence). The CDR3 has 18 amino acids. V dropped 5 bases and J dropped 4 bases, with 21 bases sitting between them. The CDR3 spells CASSPGPWEGKGANVLTF. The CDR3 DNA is TGTGCCAGTAGTCCCGGACCTTGGGAAGGGAAAGGGGCCAACGTCCTGACTTTC. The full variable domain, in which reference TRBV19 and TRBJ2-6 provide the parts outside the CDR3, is DGGITQSPKYLFRKEGQNVTLSCEQNLNHDAMYWYRQDPGQGLRLIYYSQIVNDFQKGDIAEGYSVSREKKESFPLTVTSAQKNPTAFYLCASSPGPWEGKGANVLTFGAGSRLTVL.

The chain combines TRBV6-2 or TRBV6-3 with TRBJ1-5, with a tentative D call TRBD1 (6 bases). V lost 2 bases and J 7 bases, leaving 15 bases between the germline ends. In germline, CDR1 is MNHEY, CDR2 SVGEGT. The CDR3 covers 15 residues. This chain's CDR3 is CASSYGGGGGQPQHF. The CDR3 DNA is TGTGCCAGCAGTTACGGGGGGGGCGGCGGACAGCCCCAGCATTTT.

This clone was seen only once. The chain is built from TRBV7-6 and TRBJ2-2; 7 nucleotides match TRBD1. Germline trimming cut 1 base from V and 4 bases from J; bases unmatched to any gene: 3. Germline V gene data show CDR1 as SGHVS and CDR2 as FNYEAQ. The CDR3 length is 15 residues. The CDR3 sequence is CASSLETGRTGELFF. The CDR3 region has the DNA TGTGCCAGCAGCTTAGAGACAGGGCGCACCGGGGAGCTGTTTTTT.

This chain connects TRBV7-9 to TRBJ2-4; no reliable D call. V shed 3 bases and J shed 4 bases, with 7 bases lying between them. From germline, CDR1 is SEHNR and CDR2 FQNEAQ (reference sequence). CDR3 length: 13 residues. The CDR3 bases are TGTGCCAGCAGCTTCCAGCAGAAAAACATTCAGTACTTC. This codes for CASSFQQKNIQYF.

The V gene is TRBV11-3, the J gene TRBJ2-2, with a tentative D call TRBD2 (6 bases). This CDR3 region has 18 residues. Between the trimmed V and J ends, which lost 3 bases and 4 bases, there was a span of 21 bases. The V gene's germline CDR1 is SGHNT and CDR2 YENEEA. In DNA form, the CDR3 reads TGTGCCAGCAGCTTGACGGGGTGGGCTAGCGTAGCCACCGGGGAGCTGTTTTTT. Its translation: CASSLTGWASVATGELFF.

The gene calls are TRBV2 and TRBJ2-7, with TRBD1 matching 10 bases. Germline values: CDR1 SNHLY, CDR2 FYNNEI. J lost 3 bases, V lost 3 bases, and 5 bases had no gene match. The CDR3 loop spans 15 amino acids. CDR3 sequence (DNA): TGTGCCAGCAGTGAGGGGACAGGGGCTTTCTACGAGCAGTACTTC. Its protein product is CASSEGTGAFYEQYF.

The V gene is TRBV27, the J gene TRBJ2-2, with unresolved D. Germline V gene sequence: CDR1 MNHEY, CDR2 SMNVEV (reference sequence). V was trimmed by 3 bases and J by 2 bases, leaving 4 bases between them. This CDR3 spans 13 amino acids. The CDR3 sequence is CASSFGNTGELFF. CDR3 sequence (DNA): TGTGCCAGCAGTTTCGGAAACACCGGGGAGCTGTTTTTT.

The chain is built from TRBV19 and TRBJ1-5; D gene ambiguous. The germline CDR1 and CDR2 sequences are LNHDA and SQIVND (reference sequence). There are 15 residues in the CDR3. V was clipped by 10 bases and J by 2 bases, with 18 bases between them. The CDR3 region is CATLTPEGGNQPQHF. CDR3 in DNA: TGTGCCACCCTGACTCCGGAAGGAGGCAATCAGCCCCAGCATTTT.

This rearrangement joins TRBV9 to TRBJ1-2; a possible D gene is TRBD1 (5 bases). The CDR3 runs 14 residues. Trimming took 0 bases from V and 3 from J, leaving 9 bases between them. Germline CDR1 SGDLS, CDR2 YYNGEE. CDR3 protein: CASSVDQGDYGYTF. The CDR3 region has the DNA TGTGCCAGCAGCGTAGATCAGGGAGACTATGGCTACACCTTC.

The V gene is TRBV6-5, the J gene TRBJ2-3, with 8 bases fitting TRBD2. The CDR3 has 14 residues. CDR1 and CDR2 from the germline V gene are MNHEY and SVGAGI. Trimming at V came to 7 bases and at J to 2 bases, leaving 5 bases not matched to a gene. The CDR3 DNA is TGTGCCAGCACCGGACTAGCCCTCACAGATACGCAGTATTTT. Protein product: CASTGLALTDTQYF.

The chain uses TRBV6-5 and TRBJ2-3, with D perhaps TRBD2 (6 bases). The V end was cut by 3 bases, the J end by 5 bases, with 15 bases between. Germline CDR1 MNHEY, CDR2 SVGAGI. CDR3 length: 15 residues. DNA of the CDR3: TGTGCCAGCAGTTATTCGTCGGGAGAGATAGATACGCAGTATTTT. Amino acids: CASSYSSGEIDTQYF.